What follows are 10 T cell receptor beta chains derived from one specimen sequenced in a study of T-cell reconstitution after alpha-beta-depleted transplantation in children (TCRdb year 2016). The label giving this sample's treatment or condition can be read as: allogeneic hematopoietic cell transplantation with graft depleted of TCRalphabeta T cells and CD19 B cells. The receptor library was made with PCR. Sequencing used an Illumina HiSeq 2500. TCR library preparation used molecular barcoding, with unique molecular identifiers applied to normalize quantification of the TCRbeta repertoire. TCRdb trimmed the raw reads at Q25, called clones with MiXCR and kept productive beta chains. Every CDR3 protein is listed once, alongside the most common genes and DNA of its rows. Counted in this sample were just under 350,000 distinct CDR3 sequences; roughly 17% of them appeared once. The ten largest clonotypes hold approximately 38% of the sample.

The sample here was PBMCs, mostly from graft donor cells, taken 360 days after TCRalphabeta/CD19-depleted stem cell transplant. These receptors were collected from a male patient aged 2 to 10 who had a stem cell transplant for acute lymphoblastic leukemia, so the T cells may come from the graft donor.

This clonotype has a handful of counts. This chain links TRBV28 with TRBJ2-2; tentative D call: TRBD1 (6 bases). CDR3 length equals 16 residues. CDR1 is MDHEN, CDR2 SYDVKM, per germline. Trimming took 8 bases from V and 1 from J, leaving 17 bases between them. The CDR3 protein is CASRVGTMLNTGELFF. DNA of the CDR3: TGTGCCAGCCGTGTCGGGACAATGTTGAACACCGGGGAGCTGTTTTTT.

The chain carries TRBV4-3 and TRBJ2-7; 14 bases match TRBD2. The CDR3 runs 15 residues. CDR1 is LGHNA, CDR2 YSLEER, per germline. V lost 11 bases to trimming and J lost 2 bases; unmatched junction nucleotides: 8. CDR3 sequence (DNA): TGCGCCGCCAGCCCGGGACTAGCGGGAGCCTACGAGCAGTACTTC. Protein: CAASPGLAGAYEQYF.

This clonotype was seen many times. The V call is TRBV5-1, the J call TRBJ1-1; D gene ambiguous. CDR3 length: 14 residues. The V gene's germline CDR1 is SGHRS and CDR2 YFSETQ. V was cut by 1 base and J by 1 base, with 8 bases left in between. The CDR3 region has the DNA TGCGCCAGCAGCTTGATACCGGCGAACACTGAAGCTTTCTTT. This sequence encodes CASSLIPANTEAFF.

This clonotype was counted ten times or more. Written as DNA, the CDR3 is TGTGCCAGCAGCCCACGGACAGGGAGGCAAGAGACCCAGTACTTC. This codes for CASSPRTGRQETQYF. The chain couples TRBV7-8 to TRBJ2-5; 8 bases align to TRBD1. Germline assignment: CDR1 SGHVS and CDR2 FQNEAQ. CDR3 length: 15 amino acids. V shed 5 bases and J 2 bases; nucleotides not matched to a gene: 7.

In this sample, this clonotype turned up a few times. The J gene is TRBJ1-5, the V gene TRBV28; D is perhaps TRBD1 (6 bases). Germline V gene lookup returns CDR1 MDHEN and CDR2 SYDVKM. This CDR3 region has 13 residues. V gave up 7 bases and J gave up 5 bases, with 12 bases separating them. CDR3 sequence reads: CASTRGGDQPQHF. The CDR3 DNA sequence: TGTGCCAGCACCCGAGGGGGAGATCAGCCCCAGCATTTT.

V and J are TRBV9 and TRBJ2-7; 11 bases fit TRBD1. The trim removed 2 bases at V and 3 bases at J, leaving 4 bases unmatched. In germline, CDR1 is SGDLS, CDR2 YYNGEE. The CDR3 has 15 amino acids. The CDR3 spells CASSVGTGGSYEQYF. The CDR3 region has the DNA TGTGCCAGCAGCGTCGGGACAGGGGGGAGCTACGAGCAGTACTTC.

This chain joins TRBV28 and TRBJ2-4; possibly TRBD1 or TRBD2 for D (5 bases each). Germline assignment: CDR1 MDHEN and CDR2 SYDVKM. The V end lost 7 bases, the J end lost 4 bases, and 14 bases lay between the germline ends. The CDR3 covers 14 residues. CDR3 nucleotide sequence: TGTGCCAGCAAGGGGCTTTGGGGGAAAAACATTCAGTACTTC. Translated, it gives CASKGLWGKNIQYF.

Only a few counts were recorded for this clonotype. This rearrangement joins TRBV29-1 to TRBJ1-2; no clear D gene. Trimming left V 4 bases short and J 4 bases short, with 10 bases between. CDR1 SQVTM and CDR2 ANQGSEA come from the germline V gene. The CDR3 covers 12 residues. The CDR3 here is CSVAGRFYGYTF. DNA for the CDR3: TGCAGCGTTGCCGGCAGGTTCTATGGCTACACCTTC.

This clonotype was seen only a few times. The chain employs TRBV15 and TRBJ1-1, with D hard to call. Germline V lookup: CDR1 LNHNV, CDR2 YYDKDF (reference sequence). Trimming left V 6 bases short and J 3 bases short, with 20 bases between. CDR3 length: 16 amino acids. The CDR3 sequence: CATRARERSTYTEAFF. CDR3 nucleotide sequence: TGTGCCACCAGAGCTCGGGAGAGGTCAACGTACACTGAAGCTTTCTTT.

The J gene is TRBJ2-3, the V gene TRBV12-3 or TRBV12-4, with D possibly being TRBD1 or TRBD2 (5 bases each). V was trimmed by 5 bases and J by 2 bases, leaving 14 bases between them. The CDR3 sequence is 15 residues long. The CDR3 DNA reads TGTGCCAGCAGTCCCGGGGCGAGAGACACAGATACGCAGTATTTT. This codes for CASSPGARDTDTQYF.